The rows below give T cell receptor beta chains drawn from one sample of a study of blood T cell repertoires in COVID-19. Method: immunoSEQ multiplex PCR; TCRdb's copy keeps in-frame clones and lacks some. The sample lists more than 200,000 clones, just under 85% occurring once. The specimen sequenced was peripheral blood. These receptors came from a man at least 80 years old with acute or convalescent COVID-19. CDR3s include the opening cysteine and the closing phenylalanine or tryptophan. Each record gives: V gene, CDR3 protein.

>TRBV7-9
CASSFRGSDEQYF
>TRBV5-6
CASSFLETSALGTQYF
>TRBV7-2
CASSLAGLAGVNEQFF
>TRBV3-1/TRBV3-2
CASSQAGDHLGYTF
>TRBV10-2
CASSTGQAFSGANVLTF
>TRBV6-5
CASSLGGSNEKLFF
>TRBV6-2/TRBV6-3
CASSYVQTNTEAFF
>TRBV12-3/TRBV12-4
CASSLSRGRRRHF
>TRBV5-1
CASSLVPQSTDTQYF
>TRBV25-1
CASSEYYGNEQYF
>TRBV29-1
CSVAQGQGTEAFF
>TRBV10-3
CAIRRTGPDTGELFF
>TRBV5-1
CASSPGSGGYTF
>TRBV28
CASSSNRGNEQFF
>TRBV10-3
CAISESRGEENTEAFF
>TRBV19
CATSRSTDTQYF
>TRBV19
CASSGTRGRRQPQHF
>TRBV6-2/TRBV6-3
CASSYGGNLAKNIQYF
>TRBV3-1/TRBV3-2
CASSPGRLTSYEQYF
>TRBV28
CASSFQLAAGTDTQYF
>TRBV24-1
CATSDSLTGAEAFF
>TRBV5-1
CASSLDGGGSVSPLHF
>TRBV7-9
CASSSTQGTEKLFF
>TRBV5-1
CASRRGQGFYNEQFF
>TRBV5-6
CASSLEGQGISDTQYF
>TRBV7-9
CASSLEGGTNEKLFF
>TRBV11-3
CASSPGLGNTGELFF
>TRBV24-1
CATSDLGQPYNEQFF
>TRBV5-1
CASSSKTGTGGAGANVLTF
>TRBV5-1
CASSLAQGNSYNEQFF
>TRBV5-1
CASSLAPGTGDLYF
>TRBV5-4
CASSPTGYSGAAKNIQYF
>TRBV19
CATTSWGQGQDTQYF
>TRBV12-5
CASGLATKDSYSNQPQHF
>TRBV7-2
CASSPWTGADGNTIYF
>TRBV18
CASSKTEGALGYTF
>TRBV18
CASSPTRSRIQETQYF
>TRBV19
CASTPRGGQGLLGRSTDTQYF
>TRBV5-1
CASSTPSGQNEQFF
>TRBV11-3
CASSFRLAGYNEQFF
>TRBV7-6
CASSLNLAGGSEQFF
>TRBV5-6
CASSLVSQGKTGELFF
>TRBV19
CASRDTRSGANVLTF
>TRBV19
CASSMGTGGREPQHF
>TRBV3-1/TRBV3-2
CASSLYSTLGTGPLAGNTIYF
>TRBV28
CASSFVPSNYGYTF
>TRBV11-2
CASSPNSSRKEKLFF
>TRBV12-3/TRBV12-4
CASSPRTAETQYF
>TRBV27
CASSYRASGNTIYF
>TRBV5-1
CASSSPSGVYSEQFF
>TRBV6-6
CASSQTYFRGGSGANVLTF
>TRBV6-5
CASSWGQGPAEAFF
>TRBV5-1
CASSLSTGDEKLFF
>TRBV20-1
CSARSHGYTF
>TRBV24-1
CATSDRGAGGFYRADTQYF
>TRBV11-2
CASSLVGGQADTQYF
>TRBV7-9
CASSLGQRNSPLHF
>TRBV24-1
CATSDSRIWAGQFF